This entry describes one T cell receptor beta chain. Its antigen is unknown. Qualities for individual bases were not recorded, and no much larger clone is one base off. The library was made by the immunoSEQ multiplex PCR assay. The multiplex PCR relied on a mix of 60 forward primers for TCR Vbeta segments and 13 reverse primers for TCR Jbeta segments. Amplification of the CDR3 region of rearranged TCR beta genes was performed with a multiplex PCR assay on genomic DNA. Amplified TCR beta libraries were sequenced as 87-base-pair reads on the Illumina HiSeq System. Turning to the authors' computational methods: In a later analysis, approximately 74 million unique TCR beta chains were counted across the roughly 670 repertoires, and approximately 9.9 million of these chains were shared by at least two donors. A nearest-neighbor algorithm error-corrected the raw reads and collapsed the reads into unique sequences, merging closely related sequences to remove PCR and sequencing errors. Alignment of CDR3 sequences to IMGT reference sequences was used to assign V, D and J gene segments. For a sequence to be retained, a match of at least six nucleotides to both a V gene segment and a J gene segment was required. A rearrangement was called productive if the CDR3 had no stop codons and remained in frame with V and J, and every other rearrangement was called non-productive. Following IMGT convention, CDR3 was defined as the stretch from the second conserved V-encoded cysteine up to the conserved J-encoded phenylalanine. The earlier analysis of about 610 of the donors excluded sequences that lacked an unambiguous match to a single V gene segment. An earlier analysis of approximately 590 of the donors classified V segments as functional when productive rearrangements were above 56.7% and as segregating when the standard deviation between donors was above 5%. A statistical classification framework was built to diagnose cytomegalovirus status from the catalog of TCR beta chain sequences. In a later analysis, TCR nucleotide sequences were compared against IMGT/GENE-DB human TR gene sequences so that V and J genes could be assigned. In a later analysis, CDR3 sequences and most-parsimonious VDJ recombination scenarios were assigned using the TCRdist pipeline. In a later analysis, each TCR beta chain was defined by its CDR3 amino acid sequence together with its V-gene family, and reads lacking a unique V-gene family were excluded. In a later analysis, 550 to 650 highly shared, low-generation-probability nucleotide sequences were removed to address suspected cross-contamination and a sequencing artifact. A later analysis calculated a clonal expansion index for each public chain from normalized within-repertoire ranks of inferred template counts. In a later analysis, generation probabilities were computed with a VDJ recombination model fitted to out-of-frame rearrangements, and the resulting probabilities were checked against IGoR. In a later analysis, TCR-TCR, TCR-HLA and TCR-CMV co-occurrence was scored with hypergeometric tests, and a repertoire-size bias correction was applied to TCR pairs. To estimate false discovery rates, a later analysis permuted the HLA or CMV assignments 20 times. In a later analysis, co-occurring TCRs were grouped with DBSCAN, and TCRdist sequence similarity was added when clustering was performed within HLA-allele-positive subsets. Co-occurrence clustering excluded repertoires with fewer than 30,000 or more than 120,000 public chains, plus five with anomalous nucleotide sharing. This is the immuneACCESS table as TCRdb keeps it, with only in-frame sequences that have V and J called. A part of the clones is gone; compared with another copy, unresolved V genes explain less than half, and the rest is unexplained. For V, J and clone size, that table is used; D and trimming come from the DNA. The table for this sample lists roughly 150,000 clones; under 85% of them were counted only once. 5.4% of the sample rests with the top ten.

The sample is drawn from a study of cytomegalovirus exposure and HLA in healthy donors (TCRdb year 2017). Notes on the research overall: An earlier analysis of several hundred of the donors reported about 250 Gb of sequence data and roughly 100 million unique TCR beta sequences from some 180 million T cells. About five DR-DQ haplotypes were treated as single units for association and clustering because of strong linkage in the cohort. Donor age, sex, ethnicity and CMV serostatus were compiled together with the repertoire data. The study profiled the T cell repertoires of 500 to 800 subjects by immunosequencing and related them to cytomegalovirus serostatus. Besides the first cohort of 550 to 750 subjects, a separate validation cohort made up of over 100 different subjects was used. In the later analysis, no new phenotypic data were used to find candidate immune exposures; instead, reliance was placed on TCR beta sequences and their occurrence across donors. To predict cytomegalovirus infection status, the study combined high-throughput TCR immunosequencing, statistical association of individual TCRs with disease status, and machine learning. The number of typed donors differed by locus: about 620-640 for A, B, C, DRB1 and DQB1; approximately 530 for DQA1; 606 for DPA1; and 400 to 480 for DPB1. An earlier analysis of around 580 of the donors used high-throughput TCR beta sequencing to judge whether each TCR beta V gene segment behaved as functional or pseudogenic. Of the 300 to 500 genotyped donors, roughly 80% were placed in the genetic ancestry cluster associated with self-reported Caucasian donors. Every discovery cohort repertoire had been produced on one sequencing platform. Class I and class II HLA loci were covered by the typing at four-digit resolution. A later analysis re-examined previously published TCR beta repertoires from about 670 donors and added high-resolution HLA genotyping to investigate patterns of TCR occurrence. A later genetic analysis used genome-wide SNP genotypes for about three fifths of the 666 donors, treating that subset as a discovery cohort. The study was designed to test whether signatures of past pathogen exposure could be identified by cataloging public T cell receptors. Among around 400 genotyped donors of the cohort, an average of approximately 220,000 unique TCR beta nucleotide sequences was sequenced per donor, of which about 19% were non-productive. About 280 gigabases of sequencing data and around 85 million unique TCR sequences made up an early release that covered several hundred HLA-typed donors. The study at large found these results: Presence/absence analyses assumed roughly uniform sequencing depth across donors, an assumption that may not hold. The sequencing pipeline was judged likely to have produced a cluster of highly shared sequence variants as a technical artifact. In a later analysis, HLA-associated TCR beta chains were found to be more clonally expanded and to have lower generation probabilities than equally common non-associated chains. The 87-base-pair reads could not distinguish some IMGT-functional V segments, including TRBV6-2 and TRBV6-3, so those segments were excluded. A further reported finding was that TCR beta sequences accurately predicted the HLA-A and HLA-B alleles for most subjects in the first cohort. In an earlier analysis of around 600 of the donors, most TCR beta V segments were observed in productive rearrangements about 90% or about 30% of the time, broadly matching IMGT annotations. In both the original and validation cohorts, the classifier was reported to diagnose cytomegalovirus status with high specificity and sensitivity. A later analysis reported that several top co-occurrence clusters appeared linked to parvovirus B19, influenza, CMV and Epstein-Barr virus. For the cohort, immune exposure information was limited to CMV serostatus. In vitro tests confirmed that a few of the cytomegalovirus-associated TCR beta chains recognize cytomegalovirus antigens. While some public TCRs were present in many individuals, most TCR sequences turned up only very rarely across donors. At a false discovery rate of 0.05, a later analysis linked 16,951 TCR beta sequences to specific HLA alleles. The authors suggested that the approach could potentially be extended to other disease states and immunological phenotypes. The study gave a list of more than 150 TCR beta chains associated with cytomegalovirus. V-gene and J-gene trimming of TCR beta chains was associated with a missense DCLRE1C variant in a later genetic analysis, and the association was replicated in an independent cohort. A later genetic analysis reported fewer N-insertions in productive TCRs among donors in an Asian-associated ancestry cluster than the roughly 700-donor mean. Linkage disequilibrium might explain the correlated functional status among segregating V segments, but an unknown experimental factor could not be excluded. Some 15 rarely observed V segments, including chromosome 9 orphons, were excluded from the earlier analysis of approximately 600 of the donors because counts were too low. In a later analysis, TCR association rates were found to vary across HLA loci, with the most associated TCRs seen for DRB1 alleles and the fewest for HLA-C alleles. This cohort had only TCR beta chains sequenced, and the lack of alpha or paired-chain data limited which features could be detected. HLA typing was unavailable for some donors at each locus, so association tests used only the typed subset. A later analysis found that most CMV-associated TCR beta chains appeared HLA-restricted, with HLA associations seemingly driven largely by CMV exposure. When HLA alleles, especially DR and DQ, strongly co-occurred, TCR associations were difficult to assign to individual alleles.

V trim: 6 bases; J trim: 2 bases; unmatched bases: 2. Spanning cysteine to phenylalanine, the CDR3 consists of 15 amino acids. Of all the DNA, just the CDR3 is kept, 45 bases in frame from base 1. From a lookup of the germline V gene, CDR1 and CDR2 are MNHEY and SVGAGI. The cohort was made up of about 670 healthy bone marrow donors. All cohort members were sampled while nominally healthy, although unrecorded immune exposures were likely present. The donor tested CMV seropositive and was one of the 289 seropositive cohort members. Each donor provided a peripheral blood sample, and peripheral blood mononuclear cells were used for TCR beta sequencing. The Qiagen DNeasy Blood Extraction Kit was used to extract genomic DNA from the blood cell samples.

Sequencing was done on a sample of PBMCs. The receptor was isolated from a woman aged 18-29 years in good health and CMV-seropositive. This chain joins TRBV6-5 to TRBJ2-5; the junction holds 14 bases that match TRBD2. CDR3 protein: CASRGLAGGQETQYF. The DNA reads as follows: TGTGCCAGCAGAGGACTAGCGGGGGGTCAAGAGACCCAGTACTTC.